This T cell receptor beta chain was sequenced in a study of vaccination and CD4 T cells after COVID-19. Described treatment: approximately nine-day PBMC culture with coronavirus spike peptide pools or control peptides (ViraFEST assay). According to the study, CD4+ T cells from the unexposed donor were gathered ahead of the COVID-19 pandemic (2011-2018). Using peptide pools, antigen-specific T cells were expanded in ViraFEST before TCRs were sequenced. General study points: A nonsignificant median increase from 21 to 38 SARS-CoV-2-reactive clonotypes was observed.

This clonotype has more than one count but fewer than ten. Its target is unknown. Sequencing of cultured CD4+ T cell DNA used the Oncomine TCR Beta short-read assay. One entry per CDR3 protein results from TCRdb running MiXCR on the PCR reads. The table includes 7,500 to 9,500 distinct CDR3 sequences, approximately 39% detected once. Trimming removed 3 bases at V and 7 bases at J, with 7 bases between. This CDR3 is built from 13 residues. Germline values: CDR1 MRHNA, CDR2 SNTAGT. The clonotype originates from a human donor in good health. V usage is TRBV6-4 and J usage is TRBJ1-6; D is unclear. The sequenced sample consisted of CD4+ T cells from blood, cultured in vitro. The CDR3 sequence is CASSERGNSPLHF. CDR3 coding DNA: TGTGCCAGCAGTGAGAGAGGCAATTCACCCCTCCACTTT.